Described below is a single T cell receptor (beta chain) sequence and its context. The antigen is undetermined. The PCR used 60 Vbeta and 13 Jbeta primers. The protocol was immunoSEQ multiplex PCR, while the TCRdb copy is restricted to in-frame clones and leaves out a portion. The sample table sets out 150,000 to 200,000 clones. This specimen belongs to a study of cytomegalovirus exposure and HLA in healthy donors. Study-wide findings and caveats: Being indistinguishable, some V segments were excluded, TRBV6-2 and TRBV6-3 among them. One variant, a missense change in DCLRE1C, was linked in a later analysis to TCR beta V- and J-gene trimming.

This CDR3 is built from 16 residues. The junction had 6 bases not matched to a gene; V was cut back by 1 base and J by 4 bases. CDR1 is SGHRS, CDR2 YFSETQ, per germline. V and J are TRBV5-1 and TRBJ1-3; 9 bases fit TRBD1. The sample taken for sequencing was PBMCs. The TCR originated in a man aged 25-45 years in good health and CMV-seronegative. CDR3: CASSLTGGAVGNTIYF. Here the CDR3 DNA reads TGCGCCAGCAGCTTGACAGGGGGCGCGGTGGGAAACACCATATATTTT.